This entry features one TCR beta chain sequence. Its specificity is not known. This table comes from immunoSEQ multiplex PCR, and its TCRdb copy is limited to in-frame clones, with some not included. The profile shows 180,000 or so clones, approximately 95% of them singletons. The CDR3 runs 17 residues. The germline V gene has CDR1 SGHRS and CDR2 YFSETQ. The V and J ends lost 0 bases and 5 bases, in that order; junction bases with no gene match: 10. This specimen belongs to a study of T cell responses to AZD1222 COVID-19 vaccine. Study-wide results and caveats: Donor demographics were predominantly white British with a female majority; clonal diversity may be underestimated. Reports say nearly half of spike-specific TCRs go after unmutated variant regions. There were vaccine-associated CD4 TCRs across spike, dominant at 160-218 and 743-854.

The J gene is TRBJ2-1, the V gene TRBV5-1; 8 nucleotides match TRBD2. The sequencing here drew on peripheral blood, taken on day 0 of AZD1222 vaccination. This receptor was taken from an adult in good health. This chain's CDR3 is CASSLAVLAGRDNEQFF. The CDR3 DNA is TGCGCCAGCAGCTTGGCCGTGCTAGCGGGCCGCGACAATGAGCAGTTCTTC. The complete variable domain, with remaining parts taken from reference TRBV5-1 and TRBJ2-1, reads KAGVTQTPRYLIKTRGQQVTLSCSPISGHRSVSWYQQTPGQGLQFLFEYFSETQRNKGNFPGRFSGRQFSNSRSEMNVSTLELGDSALYLCASSLAVLAGRDNEQFFGPGTRLTVL.